This T cell receptor beta chain is drawn from a study of T cells in localized non-small cell lung cancer. Study findings and constraints: A denser population of T cells in blood accompanied longer overall survival.

This clone was recorded a few times. The antigen remains unidentified. This CDR3 comprises 12 residues. The germline V gene encodes CDR1 MNHGY and CDR2 SAAAGT. The ends were cut back, 10 bases at V and 0 bases at J, with 7 bases in the middle. Measured with immunoSEQ multiplex PCR; TCRdb has only the in-frame clones, and not every one. The sample includes 2,700 or so clones, 25% to 35% of them seen just once. Here the sequenced sample was lung tumor tissue, taken before any cancer treatment. The sequence was obtained from a woman aged 35 to 75 with stage III lung adenocarcinoma. The V call is TRBV6-8, the J call TRBJ1-3; no reliable D call. CDR3 residues: CAIRTSGNTIYF. CDR3 DNA: TGTGCCATCAGGACCTCTGGAAACACCATATATTTT.